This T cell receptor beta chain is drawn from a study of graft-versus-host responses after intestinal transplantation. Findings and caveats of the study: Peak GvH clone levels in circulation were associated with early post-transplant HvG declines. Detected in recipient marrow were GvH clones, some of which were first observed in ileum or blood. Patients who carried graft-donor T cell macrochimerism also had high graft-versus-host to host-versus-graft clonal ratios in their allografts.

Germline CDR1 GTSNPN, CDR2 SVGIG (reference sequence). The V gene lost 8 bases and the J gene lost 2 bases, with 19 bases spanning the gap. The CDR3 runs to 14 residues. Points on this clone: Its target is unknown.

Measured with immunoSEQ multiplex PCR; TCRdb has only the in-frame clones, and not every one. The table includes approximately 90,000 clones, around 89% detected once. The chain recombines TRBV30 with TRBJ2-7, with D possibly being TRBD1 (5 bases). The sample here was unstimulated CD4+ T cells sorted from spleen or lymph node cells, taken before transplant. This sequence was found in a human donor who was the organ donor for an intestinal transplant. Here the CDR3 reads CAGARSYPAYEQYF. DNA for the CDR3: TGTGCCGGGGCGCGCAGCTACCCTGCCTACGAGCAGTACTTC.